In this sample, the clone carrying this TCR beta chain turned up once. What it binds is not known. The data were taken from a study of cytomegalovirus exposure and HLA in healthy donors. Whole-study results and caveats: It was shown in a later analysis that HLA-associated TCR beta chains were more clonally expanded than other, equally common chains. HLA alleles showed associations with 16,951 TCR beta sequences in a later analysis, at a 0.05 false discovery rate. Fewer N-insertions than the roughly 670-donor mean were reportedly shown by an Asian-associated ancestry cluster in a later analysis. Rates of TCR association differed by HLA locus in a later analysis, with DRB1 highest and HLA-C lowest.

Losses at the gene ends were 3 bases for V and 7 bases for J; bases not matched to a gene: 16. The CDR3 consists of 17 residues. CDR1 and CDR2 from the germline V gene are MGHRA and YSYEKL. With 60 Vbeta and 13 Jbeta primers, the PCR was carried out. Sequencing was performed with immunoSEQ multiplex PCR; in TCRdb, only in-frame clones are kept and a portion is missing. The sample has roughly 180,000 clones; roughly four fifths are singletons. Sequencing was carried out using PBMCs. The rearrangement uses TRBV4-1 and TRBJ2-7; 9 bases match TRBD1. This receptor was identified in a man aged 18 to 35 in good health and CMV-seronegative. The DNA of the CDR3 is TGCGCCAGCAGCCAGTTTCCCTCGGGACAGGGACTTCTTGAGCAGTACTTC. It specifies CASSQFPSGQGLLEQYF.